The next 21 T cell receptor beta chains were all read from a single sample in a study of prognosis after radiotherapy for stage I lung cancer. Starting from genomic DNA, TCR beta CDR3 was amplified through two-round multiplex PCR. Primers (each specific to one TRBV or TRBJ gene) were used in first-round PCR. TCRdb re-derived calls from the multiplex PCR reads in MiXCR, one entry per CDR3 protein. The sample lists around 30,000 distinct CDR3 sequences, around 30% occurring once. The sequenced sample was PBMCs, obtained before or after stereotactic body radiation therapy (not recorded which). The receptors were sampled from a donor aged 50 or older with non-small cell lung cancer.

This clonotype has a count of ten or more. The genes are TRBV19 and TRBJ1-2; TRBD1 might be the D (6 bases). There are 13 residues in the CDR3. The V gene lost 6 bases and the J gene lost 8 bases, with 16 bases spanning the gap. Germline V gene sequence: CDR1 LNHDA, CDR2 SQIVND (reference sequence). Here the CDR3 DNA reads TGTGCCAGTAGGACAGGACCAGCCGGAGGCTACACCTTC. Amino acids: CASRTGPAGGYTF.

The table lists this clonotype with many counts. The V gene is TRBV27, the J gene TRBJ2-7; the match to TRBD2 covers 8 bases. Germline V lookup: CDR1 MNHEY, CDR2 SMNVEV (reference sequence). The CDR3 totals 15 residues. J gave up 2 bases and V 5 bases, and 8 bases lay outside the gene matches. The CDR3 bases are TGTGCCAGCAGTCCCCTAGGAGCGGGAGCCTACGAGCAGTACTTC. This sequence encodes CASSPLGAGAYEQYF.

The CDR3 spells CASSIQTEQPQHF. Here the CDR3 DNA reads TGTGCCAGTAGTATACAGACAGAACAGCCCCAGCATTTT. The chain employs TRBV19 and TRBJ1-5, with D tentatively TRBD1 (5 bases). The CDR3 covers 13 residues. Germline CDR1 reads LNHDA; CDR2 reads SQIVND (reference sequence). Deletions cut 2 bases from V and 7 bases from J, with 9 bases between.

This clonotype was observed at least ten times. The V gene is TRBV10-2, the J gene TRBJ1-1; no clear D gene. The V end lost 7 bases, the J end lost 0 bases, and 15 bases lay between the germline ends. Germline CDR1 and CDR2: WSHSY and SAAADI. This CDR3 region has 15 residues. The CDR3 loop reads CASTPGTAMNTEAFF. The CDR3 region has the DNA TGCGCCAGCACCCCAGGTACAGCAATGAACACTGAAGCTTTCTTT.

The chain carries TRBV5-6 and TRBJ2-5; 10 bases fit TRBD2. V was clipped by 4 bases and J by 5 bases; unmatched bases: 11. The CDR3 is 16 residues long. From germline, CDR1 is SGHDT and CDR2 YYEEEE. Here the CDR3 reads CASSPAGTSALETQYF. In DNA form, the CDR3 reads TGTGCCAGCAGCCCCGCCGGGACTAGCGCGCTGGAGACCCAGTACTTC.

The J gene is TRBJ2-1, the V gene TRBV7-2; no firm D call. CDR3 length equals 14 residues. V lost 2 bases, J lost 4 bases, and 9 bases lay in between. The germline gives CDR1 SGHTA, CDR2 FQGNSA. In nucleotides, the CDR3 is TGTGCCAGCAGCTTAAACCCAGTATACAATGAGCAGTTCTTC. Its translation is CASSLNPVYNEQFF.

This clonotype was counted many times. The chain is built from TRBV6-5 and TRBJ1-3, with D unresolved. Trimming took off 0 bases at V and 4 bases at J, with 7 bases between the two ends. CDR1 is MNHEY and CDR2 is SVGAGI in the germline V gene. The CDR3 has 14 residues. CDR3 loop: CASSYSKNGNTIYF. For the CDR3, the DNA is TGTGCCAGCAGTTACTCAAAAAACGGAAACACCATATATTTT.

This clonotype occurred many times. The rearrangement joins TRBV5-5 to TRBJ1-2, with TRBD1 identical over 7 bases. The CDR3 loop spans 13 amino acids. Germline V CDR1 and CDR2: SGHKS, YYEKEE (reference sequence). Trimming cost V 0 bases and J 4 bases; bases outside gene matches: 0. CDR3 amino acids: CASSLAGGYGYTF. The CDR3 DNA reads TGTGCCAGCAGCTTGGCAGGGGGCTATGGCTACACCTTC.

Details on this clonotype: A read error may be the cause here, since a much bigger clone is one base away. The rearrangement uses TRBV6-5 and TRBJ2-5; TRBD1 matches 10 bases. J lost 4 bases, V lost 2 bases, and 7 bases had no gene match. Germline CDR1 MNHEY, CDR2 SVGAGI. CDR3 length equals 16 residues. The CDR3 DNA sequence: TGTGCCAGCAGTTACGGGGGGACAGGGGTGGGAGAGACCCAGTACTTC. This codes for CASSYGGTGVGETQYF.

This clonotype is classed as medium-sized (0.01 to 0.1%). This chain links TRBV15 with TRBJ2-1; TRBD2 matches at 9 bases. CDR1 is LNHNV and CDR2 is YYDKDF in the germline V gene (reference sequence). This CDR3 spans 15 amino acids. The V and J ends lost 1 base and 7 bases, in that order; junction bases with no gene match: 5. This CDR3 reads CATSRGLAGKNEQFF. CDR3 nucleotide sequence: TGTGCCACCAGCAGAGGGCTAGCGGGGAAAAATGAGCAGTTCTTC. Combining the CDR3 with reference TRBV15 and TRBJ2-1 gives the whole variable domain DAMVIQNPRYQVTQFGKPVTLSCSQTLNHNVMYWYQQKSSQAPKLLFHYYDKDFNNEADTPDNFQSRRPNTSFCFLDIRSPGLGDTAMYLCATSRGLAGKNEQFFGPGTRLTVL.

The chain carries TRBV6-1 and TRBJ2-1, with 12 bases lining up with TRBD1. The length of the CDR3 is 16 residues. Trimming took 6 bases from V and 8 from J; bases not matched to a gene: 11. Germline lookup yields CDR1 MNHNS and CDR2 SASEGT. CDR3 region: CASRSWGTGGLDEQFF. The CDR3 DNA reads TGTGCCAGCAGATCTTGGGGGACAGGGGGCTTAGATGAGCAGTTCTTC.

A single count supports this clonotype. This chain's CDR3 is CASIHTEDEQFF. CDR3 bases: TGTGCCAGCATCCACACCGAGGATGAGCAGTTCTTC. J is TRBJ2-1 and V is TRBV6-1; D is undetermined. Deletions cut 7 bases from V and 8 bases from J, with 12 bases between. Germline-derived CDR1 and CDR2 are MNHNS and SASEGT. This CDR3 has 12 amino acids.

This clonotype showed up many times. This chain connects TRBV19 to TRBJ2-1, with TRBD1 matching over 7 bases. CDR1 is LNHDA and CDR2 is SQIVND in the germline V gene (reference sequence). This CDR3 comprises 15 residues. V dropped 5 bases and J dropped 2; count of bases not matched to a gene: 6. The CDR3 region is CASSGRQGPYNEQFF. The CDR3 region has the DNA TGTGCCAGTAGTGGAAGACAGGGCCCCTACAATGAGCAGTTCTTC.

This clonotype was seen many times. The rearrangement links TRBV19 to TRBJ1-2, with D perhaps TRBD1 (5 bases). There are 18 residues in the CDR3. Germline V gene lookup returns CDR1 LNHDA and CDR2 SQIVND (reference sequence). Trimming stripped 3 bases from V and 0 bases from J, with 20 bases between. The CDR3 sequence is CASSIREGIQTTNYGYTF. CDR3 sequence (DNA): TGTGCCAGTAGTATTCGGGAGGGGATACAGACAACTAACTATGGCTACACCTTC.

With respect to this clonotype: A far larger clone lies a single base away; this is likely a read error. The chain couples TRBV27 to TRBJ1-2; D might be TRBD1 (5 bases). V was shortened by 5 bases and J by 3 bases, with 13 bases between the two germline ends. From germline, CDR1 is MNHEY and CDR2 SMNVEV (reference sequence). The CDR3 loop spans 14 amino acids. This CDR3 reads CASSTSGGDYGYTF. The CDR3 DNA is TGTGCCAGCAGTACGTCTGGAGGGGACTATGGCTACACCTTC.

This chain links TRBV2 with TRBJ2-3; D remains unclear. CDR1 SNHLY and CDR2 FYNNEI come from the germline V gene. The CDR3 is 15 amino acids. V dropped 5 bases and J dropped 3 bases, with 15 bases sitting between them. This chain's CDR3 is CASSSDFEGTDTQYF. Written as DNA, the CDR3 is TGTGCCAGCAGTTCCGACTTTGAAGGTACAGATACGCAGTATTTT.

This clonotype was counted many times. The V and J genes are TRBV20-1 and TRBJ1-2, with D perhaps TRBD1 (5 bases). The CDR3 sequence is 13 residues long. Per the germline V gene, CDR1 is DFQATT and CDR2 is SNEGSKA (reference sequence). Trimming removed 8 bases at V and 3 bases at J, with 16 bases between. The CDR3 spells CSPKGAGDYGYTF. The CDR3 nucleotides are TGCAGTCCGAAAGGGGCCGGGGACTATGGCTACACCTTC.

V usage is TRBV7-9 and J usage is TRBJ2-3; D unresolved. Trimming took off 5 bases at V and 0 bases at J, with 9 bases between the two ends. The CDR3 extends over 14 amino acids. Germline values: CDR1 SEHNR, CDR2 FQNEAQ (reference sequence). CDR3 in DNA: TGTGCCAGCAGCCCCCATTCTAGCACAGATACGCAGTATTTT. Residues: CASSPHSSTDTQYF. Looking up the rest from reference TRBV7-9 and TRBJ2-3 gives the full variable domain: DTGVSQNPRHKITKRGQNVTFRCDPISEHNRLYWYRQTLGQGPEFLTYFQNEAQLEKSRLLSDRFSAERPKGSFSTLEIQRTEQGDSAMYLCASSPHSSTDTQYFGPGTRLTVL.

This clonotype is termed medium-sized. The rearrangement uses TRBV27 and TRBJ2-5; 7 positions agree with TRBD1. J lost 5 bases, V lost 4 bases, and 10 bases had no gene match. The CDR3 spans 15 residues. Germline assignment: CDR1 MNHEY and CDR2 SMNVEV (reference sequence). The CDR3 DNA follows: TGTGCCAGCAGTTCAACAACAGGGGTAGGCGAGACCCAGTACTTC. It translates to CASSSTTGVGETQYF.

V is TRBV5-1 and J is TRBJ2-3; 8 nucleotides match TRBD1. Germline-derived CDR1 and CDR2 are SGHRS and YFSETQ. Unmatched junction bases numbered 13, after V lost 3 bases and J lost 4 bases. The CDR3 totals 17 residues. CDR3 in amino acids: CASSWGTGQVRSDTQYF. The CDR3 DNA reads TGCGCCAGCAGCTGGGGGACGGGACAGGTGCGTTCAGATACGCAGTATTTT.

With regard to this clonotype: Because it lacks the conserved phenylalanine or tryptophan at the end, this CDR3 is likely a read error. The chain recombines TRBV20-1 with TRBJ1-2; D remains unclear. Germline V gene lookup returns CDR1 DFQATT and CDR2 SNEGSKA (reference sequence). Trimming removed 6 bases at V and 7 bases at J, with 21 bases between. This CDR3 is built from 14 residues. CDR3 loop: CSARDRIELVGYTL. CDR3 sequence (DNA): TGCAGTGCACGTGACCGTATTGAGTTAGTTGGCTACACCTTA.